This entry is about one T cell receptor (beta chain). As yet, its antigen is unknown. The source of the sample is a study of B cell selection in AIRE deficiency. Sequencing used immunoSEQ multiplex PCR; TCRdb keeps in-frame clones, though not all of them. The table records about 25,000 clones, 90% to 96% of them present only once. CD4+CD127+ cells were sorted as the conventional CD4 T cells. Regarding the study as a whole: Tconv and Treg cells from AIRE-deficient patients resembled healthy donors in TCRBV usage, CDR3 length and diversity. TCRbeta-only data showed roughly a third of shared healthy Treg sequences in healthy Tconv. Of some 4,000 shared Treg TCRbeta sequences, 31.6% were healthy-donor-only and 9.3% patient-only.

CDR1 and CDR2 (germline): LGHNA, YNFKEQ. The CDR3 runs to 15 residues. The germline V and J ends were trimmed by 0 bases and 3 bases, with 11 bases remaining between them. The chain joins TRBV4-2 to TRBJ1-1, with D possibly TRBD1 on 6 matching bases. The receptor was derived from a human donor in good health. Specimen: CD4+CD127+ conventional T cells sorted from PBMCs. CDR3 sequence: CASSQDSAGDTEAFF. The CDR3 coding sequence is TGTGCCAGCAGCCAAGATTCGGCAGGGGACACTGAAGCTTTCTTT.